This T cell receptor (beta chain) was sequenced during a study of shared clonotypes between healthy human individuals (dated by TCRdb to the early 2020s). Background for the entire study: The cohort included three men and a couple of women between 18 and 49 years of age. The study deeply sequenced blood TCR repertoires of about five healthy adults to estimate repertoire size and the extent of clonotype sharing between individuals. To increase sequencing depth and limit assay-specific biases, TCR repertoire library preparation and sequencing were carried out by different laboratories using diverse techniques. Leukapheresis yielded between about 0.9 and 8.9 billion PBMCs per donor.

Donors were healthy HIV-negative adults with no recently reported acute infections or vaccinations. Only Caucasian adults living in Nashville, Tennessee, USA were represented among the donors. For unsorted samples, some 100 million PBMCs were counted, and genomic DNA was extracted using the QIAamp DNA Blood Mini kit. Blood was collected by leukapheresis, and PBMCs were isolated by Ficoll-Histopaque density gradient centrifugation and then cryopreserved in liquid nitrogen vapor phase. Regarding this clone: Its antigen is not yet known. Base qualities are missing; no much larger clone stands one base away.

The germline V gene (reference sequence) supplies CDR1 MNHEY and CDR2 SMNVEV. Counted from cysteine to phenylalanine, this CDR3 has 17 amino acids. Here the CDR3 DNA is all that survives: 51 bases in frame from base 1. Trimming removed 3 bases from V and 2 bases from J, leaving 14 bases between the germline ends. Using the deep immunoSEQ assay, multiplex PCR amplified TCR CDR3 regions from genomic DNA. For each cell subset, the extracted genomic DNA was distributed evenly across all wells of several immunoSEQ 96-well plates, and each plate served as one replicate. For unsorted PBMC, each replicate PCR was loaded with roughly 0.3 ug genomic DNA, equivalent to approximately 33,000 T cell genomes. Ten immunoSEQ deep assay plates were used to sequence unsorted PBMC genomic DNA. Purified libraries were quantified with a Qubit 3.0 fluorometer, sized on a Bioanalyzer 2100, and re-quantified with the KAPA Library Quantification kit. Every immunoSEQ 96-well plate was sequenced on a dedicated single-read 150-cycle Illumina NextSeq 550 flow cell. In the authors' own workflow: Because the immunoSEQ output held only junctional sequences and lacked quality scores, the filtering could not match the filtering applied to full-length reads. To assign V/J genes and CDR3, sequences were annotated using PyIR, a Python wrapper for IgBLAST v1.9, with IMGT germline references. Reads were removed for weak V/J assignments (E-value above 1e-6), missing CDR3, stop codons, out-of-frame junctions, or ambiguous translated residues. V3J clonotypes were defined as sequences sharing the same inferred V gene, J gene, and CDR3 amino acid sequence. Percentage overlap between repertoires was computed as shared unique clonotypes divided by the size of the smaller repertoire. Richness of each repertoire was evaluated using RTK rarefaction, the Chao1 estimator, and Recon v2.1 estimates of unobserved clonotypes. As stored in TCRdb, this immuneACCESS dataset retains in-frame rearrangements with V and J assigned. A fraction of the clones does not appear; measured against another copy, unresolved V genes explain less than half of the discrepancy, and the remainder lacks a known reason. That table gives V, J and clone size, and the DNA gave D and trimming. Here the sample has about 470,000 clones; 70% to 80% occur a single time. The leading ten clones occupy roughly an eighth of the sample.

General conclusions and limits of the study: Pairwise subsampling indicated that sequencing depth was expected to affect the degree of clonotype sharing among donors. Sampling was restricted to blood, and TCR repertoires in tissues likely differ from the TCR repertoires found in blood. Because the study included only a small number of donors, the genetic and exposure-history diversity represented was limited.

The source of this sequence is a woman aged 40-49 years in good health. Some clones in this sample may be carry-over from other donors' samples. This sequence uses TRBV27 and TRBJ2-6, and perhaps TRBD1 as D gene, on 5 matching bases. Material: PBMCs. The DNA sequence is TGTGCCAGCAGTTTGGTTCAGGGAAGGGCTGGGGCCAACGTCCTGACTTTC. Translation gives CASSLVQGRAGANVLTF.